The present entry profiles one T cell receptor beta chain with its context. The sample belongs to a study of blood T cell repertoires in COVID-19. Study at large: The cDNA or gDNA used as material had been derived from T cells, B-cell-depleted T cells, or PBMCs.

Original data processing: Reference gene primer amplification gave estimated nucleated cell counts. This table comes from immunoSEQ multiplex PCR, and its TCRdb copy is limited to in-frame clones, with some not included. The V and J calls and clone size come from that table; D and trimming were worked out from the DNA. This sample has approximately 130,000 clones, with 80% to 90% found just once. The clonotype originates from a human donor in a cohort sampled during active COVID-19. What was sequenced was peripheral blood.

The CDR3 region is CASSPELVVGTDTQYF. In DNA, the CDR3 is TGTGCCAGCAGTCCGGAGTTGGTCGTGGGCACAGATACGCAGTATTTT. The chain recombines TRBV27 with TRBJ2-3; D unresolved. V was clipped by 5 bases and J by 1 base, with 16 bases between them. This CDR3 is built from 16 residues. The germline V gene encodes CDR1 MNHEY and CDR2 SMNVEV (reference sequence).